This entry lists 22 T cell receptor beta chains sequenced from one sample in a study of graft-versus-host responses after intestinal transplantation. TCRdb's copy holds only in-frame clones and misses some; the assay was immunoSEQ multiplex PCR. Among nearly 45,000 clones listed, roughly nine tenths were seen once. Sequencing was performed on PBMCs, taken 524 days after transplant. The source is a human patient who received an intestinal transplant, so some T cells may come from the graft donor.

The chain recombines TRBV6-5 with TRBJ1-5, with TRBD1 as a possible D gene (6 bases). The CDR3 is 14 amino acids. V was trimmed by 6 bases and J by 6 bases, leaving 15 bases between them. Germline loops: CDR1 MNHEY, CDR2 SVGAGI. In nucleotides, the CDR3 is TGTGCCAGCAGCCAAAACAGGGAGACTCAGCCCCAGCATTTT. It specifies CASSQNRETQPQHF.

The chain carries TRBV4-1 and TRBJ1-5; 7 bases are shared with TRBD1. CDR1 and CDR2 (germline): MGHRA, YSYEKL. This CDR3 spans 16 amino acids. V lost 0 bases to trimming and J lost 1 base; unmatched junction nucleotides: 3. The CDR3 nucleotides read TGCGCCAGCAGCCAAGAGATGGGACAGAGCAATCAGCCCCAGCATTTT. The encoded protein is CASSQEMGQSNQPQHF.

This rearrangement joins TRBV19 to TRBJ1-4; D uncertain. The germline V gene encodes CDR1 LNHDA and CDR2 SQIVND (reference sequence). The ends were cut back, 7 bases at V and 4 bases at J, with 4 bases in the middle. The CDR3 runs to 11 residues. In nucleotides, the CDR3 is TGTGCCAGTAAGCGTAATGAAAAACTGTTTTTT. As protein: CASKRNEKLFF. Full variable domain (remainder filled in from reference TRBV19 and TRBJ1-4): DGGITQSPKYLFRKEGQNVTLSCEQNLNHDAMYWYRQDPGQGLRLIYYSQIVNDFQKGDIAEGYSVSREKKESFPLTVTSAQKNPTAFYLCASKRNEKLFFGSGTQLSVL.

V usage is TRBV19 and J usage is TRBJ2-7, with 9 bases aligning to TRBD1. V lost 10 bases, J lost 6 bases, and 4 bases stayed unmatched. This CDR3 has 11 amino acids. Germline-derived CDR1 and CDR2 are LNHDA and SQIVND (reference sequence). CDR3 in DNA: TGTGCCACTATGACAGGGGGCGAGCAGTACTTC. It is translated as CATMTGGEQYF.

The rearrangement joins TRBV10-1 to TRBJ2-1; D unresolved. Per the germline V gene, CDR1 is WNHNN and CDR2 is SYGVQD (reference sequence). V was trimmed by 2 bases and J by 4 bases, leaving 6 bases between them. This CDR3 contains 13 residues. This CDR3 is CASSEARYNEQFF. In nucleotides, the CDR3 is TGCGCCAGCAGTGAGGCCAGGTACAATGAGCAGTTCTTC.

This chain uses TRBV6-1 with TRBJ2-1; D remains unclear. CDR1 and CDR2 (germline): MNHNS, SASEGT. The CDR3 covers 12 residues. V shed 4 bases and J shed 4 bases, with 5 bases lying between them. CDR3 DNA sequence: TGTGCCAGCAGTGTAGGTTACAATGAGCAGTTCTTC. As protein: CASSVGYNEQFF.

As DNA, the CDR3 is TGTGCCAGCAGTTACTCGAGCGTCGGAGGGTACTACGAGCAGTACTTC. It specifies CASSYSSVGGYYEQYF. The chain links TRBV6-5 to TRBJ2-7; maybe TRBD2 (6 bases). This CDR3 is 16 amino acids long. Germline V gene lookup returns CDR1 MNHEY and CDR2 SVGAGI. V lost 0 bases to trimming and J lost 3 bases, with 15 bases between them.

V gene TRBV13 combines with J gene TRBJ2-4, with TRBD2 matching 7 bases. The CDR3 is 16 amino acids. J gave up 2 bases and V 1 base, and 5 bases lay outside the gene matches. CDR1 is PRHDT and CDR2 is FYEKMQ in the germline V gene (reference sequence). CDR3 sequence reads: CASSLVEGGPKNIQYF. In nucleotides, the CDR3 is TGTGCCAGCAGCTTAGTGGAGGGAGGGCCCAAAAACATTCAGTACTTC.

This clone was detected once. The CDR3 protein is CASSLKSNYGYTF. CDR3 sequence (DNA): TGTGCCAGCAGTTTAAAGAGTAACTATGGCTACACCTTC. This chain uses TRBV27 with TRBJ1-2, with D uncertain. The CDR3 extends over 13 amino acids. Per germline, CDR1 MNHEY and CDR2 SMNVEV (reference sequence). V gave up 2 bases and J gave up 1 base, with 5 bases separating them.

This chain connects TRBV30 to TRBJ2-7; TRBD1 aligns across 12 bases. The CDR3 spans 18 residues. V shed 1 base, J shed 0 bases, and the junction held 10 bases outside the gene matches. The V gene's germline CDR1 is GTSNPN and CDR2 SVGIG (reference sequence). DNA of the CDR3: TGTGCCTGGAGTGGGGGGACAGGGGGCGCCCGGTCCTCCTACGAGCAGTACTTC. This translates into CAWSGGTGGARSSYEQYF.

The chain employs TRBV7-9 and TRBJ2-7, with D possibly being TRBD1 (5 bases). Trimming shortened V by 5 bases and J by 3 bases, and 11 bases separated the two germline ends. CDR3 length: 13 residues. Germline lookup yields CDR1 SEHNR and CDR2 FQNEAQ (reference sequence). The CDR3 DNA is TGTGCCAGCAGCGCAATAACAGGCTACGAGCAGTACTTC. Its translation: CASSAITGYEQYF.

This chain links TRBV7-9 with TRBJ2-7; TRBD2 matches 8 bases. The CDR3 totals 14 residues. V lost 2 bases and J lost 3; bases outside the gene matches: 3. Germline V gene sequence: CDR1 SEHNR, CDR2 FQNEAQ (reference sequence). CDR3 nucleotide sequence: TGTGCCAGCAGCTTAATCCTAGCGGGCTACGAGCAGTACTTC. Its translation: CASSLILAGYEQYF.

This sequence joins TRBV7-8 and TRBJ2-1; 7 positions match TRBD2. In germline, CDR1 is SGHVS, CDR2 FQNEAQ. CDR3 length: 15 amino acids. J lost 4 bases, V lost 1 base, and 4 bases had no gene match. The CDR3 sequence: CASSLGGGGYNEQFF. The CDR3 DNA sequence: TGTGCCAGCAGCTTAGGCGGGGGAGGGTACAATGAGCAGTTCTTC.

The chain joins TRBV7-9 to TRBJ1-1, with 10 bases matching TRBD1. The germline CDR1 and CDR2 sequences are SEHNR and FQNEAQ (reference sequence). CDR3 length: 19 amino acids. Trimming took 4 bases from V and 7 from J; bases not matched to a gene: 21. The CDR3 here is CASSSVGNRDRGWGDEAFF. Written as DNA, the CDR3 is TGTGCCAGCAGCTCGGTGGGAAACCGGGACAGGGGTTGGGGTGATGAAGCTTTCTTT.

This rearrangement joins TRBV5-6 to TRBJ1-5; D ambiguous. Germline V lookup: CDR1 SGHDT, CDR2 YYEEEE. This CDR3 region has 14 residues. Trimming removed 2 bases from V and 0 bases from J, with 6 bases in between. In nucleotides, the CDR3 is TGTGCCAGCAGCTTTCGTAATAGCAATCAGCCCCAGCATTTT. This encodes CASSFRNSNQPQHF.

CDR3 coding DNA: TGTGCCAGCAGTACAGGGATGGGCAATCAGCCCCAGCATTTT. Encoded protein: CASSTGMGNQPQHF. The V gene is TRBV28, the J gene TRBJ1-5; TRBD1 might be the D (6 bases). The length of the CDR3 is 14 residues. The germline V gene has CDR1 MDHEN and CDR2 SYDVKM. V lost 5 bases, J lost 2 bases, and 10 bases lay in between.

The J gene is TRBJ1-1, the V gene TRBV19; maybe TRBD1 (6 bases). CDR3 length: 14 residues. Trimming removed 6 bases at V and 0 bases at J, with 11 bases between. Germline CDR1 reads LNHDA; CDR2 reads SQIVND (reference sequence). This CDR3 is CASRAQGLNTEAFF. CDR3 DNA sequence: TGTGCCAGTAGGGCACAGGGTCTGAACACTGAAGCTTTCTTT.

The V call is TRBV5-1, the J call TRBJ2-1, with 15 nucleotides matching TRBD2. This CDR3 spans 16 amino acids. Germline CDR1 reads SGHRS; CDR2 reads YFSETQ. After removal of 4 bases from V and 10 bases from J, the junction contained 9 bases not matched to a gene. CDR3 protein: CASSQGTSGRLGEQFF. The CDR3 DNA reads TGCGCCAGCAGCCAAGGGACTAGCGGGAGGTTAGGGGAGCAGTTCTTC. The full variable domain, in which reference TRBV5-1 and TRBJ2-1 provide the parts outside the CDR3, is KAGVTQTPRYLIKTRGQQVTLSCSPISGHRSVSWYQQTPGQGLQFLFEYFSETQRNKGNFPGRFSGRQFSNSRSEMNVSTLELGDSALYLCASSQGTSGRLGEQFFGPGTRLTVL.

This clone was recorded once. The chain couples TRBV27 to TRBJ2-7, with a tentative D call TRBD2 (8 bases). Germline V CDR1 and CDR2: MNHEY, SMNVEV (reference sequence). V lost 5 bases and J lost 2, with 16 bases in between. This CDR3 contains 15 residues. This chain's CDR3 is CASSLIAGTAYEQYF. The CDR3 DNA is TGTGCCAGCAGTCTGATAGCGGGGACAGCCTACGAGCAGTACTTC.

The J gene is TRBJ2-3, the V gene TRBV10-3; 10 bases fit TRBD2. The germline gives CDR1 ENHRY, CDR2 SYGVKD. V was clipped by 6 bases and J by 3 bases; unmatched bases: 3. This CDR3 contains 14 residues. The CDR3 sequence is CAIRPGLATDTQYF. The CDR3 DNA follows: TGTGCCATCAGGCCGGGACTAGCGACAGATACGCAGTATTTT.

The rearrangement links TRBV6-6 to TRBJ1-6; 9 bases align to TRBD1. V gave up 9 bases and J gave up 10 bases; unmatched junction bases: 7. The CDR3 sequence is 13 residues long. The germline CDR1 and CDR2 sequences are MNHNY and SVGAGI (reference sequence). CDR3 protein: CASTQGAGSPLHF. The CDR3 region has the DNA TGTGCCAGTACACAGGGGGCAGGGTCACCCCTCCACTTT.

The J gene is TRBJ1-3, the V gene TRBV28; the D gene is possibly TRBD1 (5 bases). The CDR3 has 16 amino acids. Germline V gives CDR1 MDHEN, CDR2 SYDVKM. Trimming stripped 0 bases from V and 1 base from J, with 10 bases between. The CDR3 loop is CASSLWGQGSGNTIYF. DNA for the CDR3: TGTGCCAGCAGTTTATGGGGGCAGGGATCTGGAAACACCATATATTTT. Together with reference TRBV28 and TRBJ1-3, the CDR3 gives the full variable domain: DVKVTQSSRYLVKRTGEKVFLECVQDMDHENMFWYRQDPGLGLRLIYFSYDVKMKEKGDIPEGYSVSREKKERFSLILESASTNQTSMYLCASSLWGQGSGNTIYFGEGSWLTVV.